The next 14 T cell receptor beta chains were all read from a single sample in a study of T cell responses to AZD1222 COVID-19 vaccine. Clones were read by immunoSEQ multiplex PCR, and TCRdb kept only the in-frame ones, dropping some. Of roughly 140,000 clones listed, roughly 92% are singletons. The specimen comprised peripheral blood, sampled 28 days after the second AZD1222 dose. The origin of the receptors is an adult who received the AZD1222 COVID-19 vaccine.

The rearrangement uses TRBV7-2 and TRBJ2-3; D remains unclear. CDR3 length: 15 residues. CDR1 is SGHTA and CDR2 is FQGNSA in the germline V gene. The V end was cut by 2 bases, the J end by 1 base, with 10 bases between. The chain's CDR3 is CASSLRGWGTDTQYF. The CDR3 DNA reads as TGTGCCAGCAGCTTACGTGGGTGGGGCACAGATACGCAGTATTTT.

The chain combines TRBV3-1 (or the pseudogene TRBV3-2) with TRBJ1-2, with D tentatively TRBD1 (5 bases). The germline V gene has CDR1 LGHDT and CDR2 YNNKEL (reference sequence). V gave up 4 bases and J gave up 8 bases, with 17 bases separating them. The CDR3 consists of 14 residues. CDR3 loop: CASSLSGPRGGYTF. In nucleotides, the CDR3 is TGTGCCAGCAGCCTCTCGGGGCCTCGAGGCGGCTACACCTTC.

The rearrangement joins TRBV6-2 or TRBV6-3 to TRBJ2-1, with TRBD2 identical over 11 bases. Germline loops: CDR1 MNHEY, CDR2 SVGEGT. CDR3 length: 20 amino acids. The V segment lost 2 bases and the J segment 7 bases; nucleotides outside the gene matches: 19. CDR3 loop: CASSYPSSGGQVPLRNEQFF. CDR3 DNA: TGTGCCAGCAGTTACCCCTCTAGCGGGGGGCAGGTCCCCCTCCGGAATGAGCAGTTCTTC.

The CDR3 sequence: CASSPGTRGKGGYTF. The CDR3 DNA follows: TGTGCCAGTAGTCCGGGAACCAGGGGTAAGGGCGGCTACACCTTC. The chain employs TRBV19 and TRBJ1-2; possible D gene TRBD1, 6 bases. Per the germline V gene, CDR1 is LNHDA and CDR2 is SQIVND (reference sequence). The CDR3 contains 15 residues. Trimming pared 5 bases from V and 8 bases from J, leaving 21 bases between.

J is TRBJ1-2 and V is TRBV5-1; D is unclear. V gave up 2 bases and J gave up 3 bases, with 14 bases separating them. CDR1 SGHRS and CDR2 YFSETQ come from the germline V gene. This CDR3 region has 15 residues. CDR3 sequence: CASSFFGSEDYGYTF. As DNA, the CDR3 is TGCGCCAGCAGCTTTTTTGGCTCTGAAGACTATGGCTACACCTTC.

The chain carries TRBV7-9 and TRBJ1-2; D not resolved. The germline V gene has CDR1 SEHNR and CDR2 FQNEAQ (reference sequence). V was clipped by 5 bases and J by 3 bases, with 10 bases between them. The CDR3 is 13 residues long. As DNA, the CDR3 is TGTGCCAGCAGCCCCCATCCAGACTATGGCTACACCTTC. Encoded protein: CASSPHPDYGYTF.

The chain recombines TRBV5-4 with TRBJ1-2; D uncertain. Between the trimmed V and J ends, which lost 0 bases and 4 bases, there was a span of 7 bases. CDR3 length equals 13 residues. The germline V gene has CDR1 SGHNT and CDR2 YYREEE (reference sequence). The CDR3 DNA is TGTGCCAGCAGCTTGGACGGACGCTATGGCTACACCTTC. Protein product: CASSLDGRYGYTF.

V and J are TRBV20-1 and TRBJ1-5, with no clear D. Germline CDR1 is DFQATT and CDR2 is SNEGSKA (reference sequence). The CDR3 is 16 amino acids. Trimming left V 3 bases short and J 6 bases short, with 21 bases between. This chain's CDR3 is CSASIPSGWSSQPQHF. DNA of the CDR3: TGCAGTGCTAGTATCCCCTCCGGGTGGTCCAGTCAGCCCCAGCATTTT.

J is TRBJ2-5 and V is TRBV5-1; D unresolved. V lost 0 bases, J lost 13 bases, and 13 bases lay in between. The CDR3 has 12 amino acids. CDR1 and CDR2 (germline): SGHRS, YFSETQ. The CDR3 bases are TGCGCCAGCAGCTTGGATGGACGGTTGGTGTACTTC. This gives the protein CASSLDGRLVYF.

V is TRBV5-1 and J is TRBJ1-2; 9 bases fit TRBD1. Per germline, CDR1 SGHRS and CDR2 YFSETQ. This CDR3 has 15 residues. The V segment lost 4 bases and the J segment 4 bases; nucleotides outside the gene matches: 8. CDR3 sequence reads: CASSIGQGPSYGYTF. CDR3 DNA: TGCGCCAGCAGCATTGGACAGGGGCCCTCCTATGGCTACACCTTC.

The chain joins TRBV5-4 to TRBJ2-3; TRBD2 matches at 15 bases. This CDR3 contains 18 residues. The ends lost 4 bases at V and 1 base at J; junction bases unmatched: 7. Germline V gene lookup returns CDR1 SGHNT and CDR2 YYREEE (reference sequence). The DNA for the CDR3 is TGTGCCAGCAGCCCTTGGACTAGCGGGGGGGCCGGCACAGATACGCAGTATTTT. It codes for CASSPWTSGGAGTDTQYF.

The rearrangement links TRBV12-3 or TRBV12-4 to TRBJ1-1; no clear D gene. The CDR3 has 12 residues. V was shortened by 7 bases and J by 4 bases, with 10 bases between the two germline ends. CDR3 DNA sequence: TGTGCCAGCAAGAGAGGGAGCACTGAAGCTTTCTTT. This translates into CASKRGSTEAFF.

V usage is TRBV5-8 and J usage is TRBJ1-2; D is unresolved. From germline, CDR1 is SGHTS and CDR2 YDEGEE. CDR3 size: 14 residues. V lost 0 bases, J lost 3 bases, and 9 bases lay in between. DNA of the CDR3: TGTGCCAGCAGCTTGGGAAGACTACACTATGGCTACACCTTC. It is translated as CASSLGRLHYGYTF.

The rearrangement uses TRBV7-6 and TRBJ1-5; D might be TRBD1 (6 bases). The CDR3 totals 15 residues. In germline, CDR1 is SGHVS, CDR2 FNYEAQ. V was shortened by 1 base and J by 1 base, with 8 bases between the two germline ends. The CDR3 bases are TGTGCCAGCAGCTTAGGGGGGGCGAGCAATCAGCCCCAGCATTTT. Residues: CASSLGGASNQPQHF.